This T cell receptor (beta chain) was profiled in a study of cytomegalovirus exposure and HLA in healthy donors. Study in general: The same platform used for the approximately 700 first-cohort repertoires was also used for the approximately 120 validation repertoires, as a later analysis reported. The study's findings and limits: Most TCR sequences were rare, but some public TCRs occurred in many donors.

Germline V gene sequence: CDR1 SGHNT, CDR2 YYREEE (reference sequence). The CDR3 extends over 15 amino acids. V shed 4 bases and J shed 7 bases, with 15 bases lying between them. Produced via immunoSEQ multiplex PCR; TCRdb's table is partial and in-frame only. The sample records about 130,000 clones, 89% being singletons. Concerning this clone itself: As yet, its antigen is unknown.

While the first cohort had around 700 subjects, the donors belonged to the separate validation cohort of over a hundred subjects. The receptor comes from a young woman in good health and CMV-seropositive. The chain links TRBV5-4 to TRBJ1-6; possible D gene TRBD1, 6 bases. The material sequenced was PBMCs. DNA of the CDR3: TGTGCCAGCAGCAGTGGACAGAGAACGAATTCACCCCTCCACTTT. Protein sequence: CASSSGQRTNSPLHF.